The 3 T cell receptor beta chains below come from one sample, sequenced in a study of cytomegalovirus exposure and HLA in healthy donors. In the PCR, 60 Vbeta and 13 Jbeta primers were used. Some clones are missing from TCRdb's copy, which holds only in-frame ones; the method was immunoSEQ multiplex PCR. In the table there are some 200,000 clones, 60% to 80% of which are singletons. The specimen sequenced was PBMCs. These receptors were obtained from a female donor in good health and CMV-seronegative.

The CDR3 bases are TGCGCCAGCAGCTTCCGGGACAGCTACTATGGCTACACCTTC. As protein: CASSFRDSYYGYTF. This chain connects TRBV4-1 to TRBJ1-2; TRBD1 agrees at 7 bases. CDR3 length: 14 amino acids. Per germline, CDR1 MGHRA and CDR2 YSYEKL. The junction had 6 bases not matched to a gene; V was cut back by 5 bases and J by 3 bases.

The V call is TRBV4-1, the J call TRBJ1-2, with D hard to call. The CDR3 contains 12 residues. Trimming pared 4 bases from V and 7 bases from J, leaving 10 bases between. CDR1 MGHRA and CDR2 YSYEKL come from the germline V gene. The CDR3 is CASSRPPGGYTF. The DNA for the CDR3 is TGCGCCAGCAGCCGCCCCCCCGGTGGCTACACCTTC.

This clone was observed a handful of times. The chain links TRBV5-5 to TRBJ2-1; a possible D gene is TRBD1 (7 bases). The V and J ends lost 4 bases and 3 bases respectively, with 14 bases between them. Germline lookup yields CDR1 SGHKS and CDR2 YYEKEE (reference sequence). This CDR3 is 15 amino acids long. The CDR3 reads CASSPPQGGYNEQFF. DNA of the CDR3: TGTGCCAGCAGCCCCCCTCAGGGGGGCTACAATGAGCAGTTCTTC.